The entry below gives a single T cell receptor beta chain sequence along with its context. Its antigen is as yet unknown. The CDR3 is 16 residues long. CDR1 is LGHNA and CDR2 is YSLEER in the germline V gene. V was trimmed by 0 bases and J by 0 bases, leaving 12 bases between them. The entry originates in a study of healthy donors' naive CD4 and CD8 T cells. Across the study: A new alpha primer set targeted every functional IMGT alpha variant. General study results and limits: Possible naive T cell homeostatic proliferation bias remained unaddressed. Positive CDR3 charge linked to CD4+ cells, negative to CD8+ cells. Around 14% of CD4/CD8 propensity variance appeared explained by V, J and CDR3 charge.

TCR libraries were built from 450 to 650 ng of total RNA by linear amplification. TCRdb re-analysed the reads in MiXCR, keeping a single row per CDR3 protein. The top ten hold roughly 2.4% of the sample, which has around 180,000 distinct CDR3 sequences, 65% to 75% seen once. The clonotype was recovered from a pool of human donors in good health; the sample pools cells from several healthy donors. The sample taken for sequencing was naive CD4+ and CD8+ T cells sorted from blood, pooled from several donors. The rearrangement links TRBV4-3 to TRBJ2-7, with D tentatively TRBD1 (6 bases). CDR3 nucleotide sequence: TGCGCCAGCAGCCAAGAGAGCTGGGGGCTCTCCTACGAGCAGTACTTC. This gives the protein CASSQESWGLSYEQYF.